Presented here are 32 T cell receptor beta chains from one specimen sequenced in a study of CD8+ T cells in alopecia areata. RNA was isolated and reverse transcribed to cDNA, the sequencing template. Here immunoSEQ multiplex PCR was the method, and the copy in TCRdb shows in-frame clones only, minus some. The sample yields roughly 190,000 clones, approximately 67% seen once. As for treatment: oral pan-JAK inhibitor, 5-10 mg twice daily. Sequences were derived from CD4+ T cells sorted from blood, sampled at week 49, from a patient treated with tofacitinib. These receptors all stem from a human donor with alopecia areata.

This sequence joins TRBV20-1 and TRBJ1-1, with 9 nucleotides matching TRBD1. The CDR3 spans 10 residues. The V gene end was trimmed by 6 bases and the J gene end by 11 bases; junction bases not matched to a gene: 4. Germline CDR1 and CDR2: DFQATT and SNEGSKA (reference sequence). The CDR3 DNA reads TGCAGTGCCGGGGACAGGGATGCTTTCTTT. Translating it yields CSAGDRDAFF.

The chain uses TRBV5-4 and TRBJ2-1; 12 nucleotides agree with TRBD2. The CDR3 is 14 residues long. Germline V CDR1 and CDR2: SGHNT, YYREEE (reference sequence). Trimming cost V 6 bases and J 6 bases; bases outside gene matches: 4. CDR3 sequence (DNA): TGTGCCAGCACTAGCGGGGGGGCAATCAATGAGCAGTTCTTC. It translates to CASTSGGAINEQFF.

The genes are TRBV7-9 and TRBJ2-3; D is uncertain. The CDR3 spans 11 residues. Looked up from germline, CDR1 is SEHNR and CDR2 is FQNEAQ (reference sequence). Between the trimmed V and J ends, which lost 4 bases and 6 bases, there was a span of 5 bases. CDR3: CASSSADTQYF. The CDR3 bases are TGTGCCAGCAGCTCCGCGGATACGCAGTATTTT.

A few counts support this clone. The V and J genes are TRBV6-5 and TRBJ2-1; perhaps D is TRBD1 or TRBD2 (5 bases each). The CDR3 has 14 amino acids. Trimming took off 5 bases at V and 5 bases at J, with 13 bases between the two ends. In germline, CDR1 is MNHEY, CDR2 SVGAGI. The CDR3: CASSDWGRNNEQFF. CDR3 coding DNA: TGTGCCAGCAGTGATTGGGGACGCAACAATGAGCAGTTCTTC.

This clone occurred a few times. The rearrangement uses TRBV29-1 and TRBJ2-3, with 9 bases lining up with TRBD1. Per germline, CDR1 SQVTM and CDR2 ANQGSEA. J was trimmed by 5 bases and V by 6 bases; bases with no gene match: 9. The CDR3 totals 14 residues. The CDR3 DNA sequence: TGCAGCGTGGTACAGGGGGCGCGTGGAGATACGCAGTATTTT. Translated, it gives CSVVQGARGDTQYF.

The chain is built from TRBV2 and TRBJ2-3; D uncertain. Looked up from germline, CDR1 is SNHLY and CDR2 is FYNNEI. Trimming shortened V by 7 bases and J by 0 bases, and 8 bases separated the two germline ends. The CDR3 spans 13 residues. CDR3 in DNA: TGTGCCAGCAAGCGTGATAGCACAGATACGCAGTATTTT. Amino acids: CASKRDSTDTQYF. The complete variable domain, with remaining parts taken from reference TRBV2 and TRBJ2-3, reads EPEVTQTPSHQVTQMGQEVILRCVPISNHLYFYWYRQILGQKVEFLVSFYNNEISEKSEIFDDQFSVERPDGSNFTLKIRSTKLEDSAMYFCASKRDSTDTQYFGPGTRLTVL.

Many counts were recorded for this clone. The CDR3 coding sequence is TGCAGCGTTGCCGGACGGGTGAACACTGAAGCTTTCTTT. Protein product: CSVAGRVNTEAFF. This sequence joins TRBV29-1 and TRBJ1-1, with D uncertain. V lost 4 bases and J lost 0, with 9 bases in between. Germline V gene lookup returns CDR1 SQVTM and CDR2 ANQGSEA. This CDR3 has 13 residues.

The V call is TRBV30, the J call TRBJ2-1; no clear D. V lost 5 bases to trimming and J lost 5 bases, with 10 bases between them. Germline CDR1 is GTSNPN and CDR2 is SVGIG (reference sequence). This CDR3 spans 12 amino acids. This chain's CDR3 is CAWCPSNNEQFF. In DNA form, the CDR3 reads TGTGCCTGGTGCCCTAGTAACAATGAGCAGTTCTTC.

This chain uses TRBV11-1 with TRBJ2-1; the D gene is possibly TRBD2 (6 bases). CDR3 length: 15 amino acids. From germline, CDR1 is SGHAT and CDR2 FQDESV (reference sequence). V gave up 5 bases and J gave up 4 bases, with 15 bases separating them. CDR3 loop: CASSPQEGRYNEQFF. CDR3 nucleotides: TGTGCCAGCAGCCCTCAGGAGGGGAGGTACAATGAGCAGTTCTTC.

The chain is built from TRBV10-3 and TRBJ2-6; 7 nucleotides line up with TRBD1. Per the germline V gene, CDR1 is ENHRY and CDR2 is SYGVKD. The V and J ends lost 7 bases and 2 bases, in that order; junction bases with no gene match: 8. This CDR3 has 16 amino acids. CDR3 coding DNA: TGTGCCATCACCCCCCGGCAGGGGGCTGGGGCCAACGTCCTGACTTTC. Its protein is CAITPRQGAGANVLTF.

CDR3 coding DNA: TGTGCCAGCAGCCAATCTCGGACAGACTACGAGCAGTACTTC. This translates into CASSQSRTDYEQYF. The genes are TRBV16 and TRBJ2-7; D might be TRBD1 (6 bases). CDR3 length equals 14 residues. The V and J ends lost 0 bases and 3 bases respectively, with 9 bases between them. CDR1 is KGHSY, CDR2 FQNENV, per germline.

The chain recombines TRBV30 with TRBJ2-1; perhaps TRBD1 as D (5 bases). CDR3 length equals 14 residues. CDR1 and CDR2 (germline): GTSNPN, SVGIG (reference sequence). V lost 1 base and J lost 6, with 13 bases in between. The CDR3 sequence: CAWSDWTPGNEQFF. The DNA of the CDR3 is TGTGCCTGGAGTGACTGGACACCGGGCAATGAGCAGTTCTTC.

V usage is TRBV6-5 and J usage is TRBJ1-2; D is unresolved. Germline values: CDR1 MNHEY, CDR2 SVGAGI. The CDR3 covers 11 residues. Trimming shortened V by 6 bases and J by 3 bases, and 5 bases separated the two germline ends. CDR3 in amino acids: CASRRYYGYTF. As DNA, the CDR3 is TGTGCCAGCAGGAGATACTATGGCTACACCTTC.

This sequence joins TRBV5-1 and TRBJ2-1; D gene ambiguous. The CDR3 has 14 residues. The germline V gene has CDR1 SGHRS and CDR2 YFSETQ. V was cut by 2 bases and J by 6 bases, with 12 bases left in between. The DNA of the CDR3 is TGCGCCAGCAGCTTCGCTCTACCCCCCAATGAGCAGTTCTTC. Residues: CASSFALPPNEQFF.

As for this clone: The final CDR3 position lacks the conserved phenylalanine or tryptophan, pointing to a likely read error. The DNA is omitted, as the CDR3 cannot be located on it reliably, and the CDR3 follows TCRdb's listing. V is TRBV15 and J is TRBJ2-7; the table's D call, TRBD1, was not checked against the DNA. Looked up from germline, CDR1 is LNHNV and CDR2 is YYDKDF (reference sequence). The CDR3 adds up to 13 amino acids, both ends counted. The CDR3 is CATSRETGGNLKL.

This clone was detected only a few times. This chain links TRBV7-2 with TRBJ2-3; possibly TRBD1 or TRBD2 for D (5 bases each). The ends were cut back, 0 bases at V and 1 base at J, with 8 bases in the middle. The germline V gene encodes CDR1 SGHTA and CDR2 FQGNSA. This CDR3 spans 15 amino acids. CDR3 in amino acids: CASSLAEGRTDTQYF. The CDR3 DNA sequence: TGTGCCAGCAGCTTAGCCGAGGGACGCACAGATACGCAGTATTTT.

The chain uses TRBV29-1 and TRBJ2-3; D is uncertain. The CDR3 loop spans 15 amino acids. Per the germline V gene, CDR1 is SQVTM and CDR2 is ANQGSEA. The V and J ends lost 3 bases and 0 bases respectively, with 13 bases between them. The CDR3 reads CSVEGKDGSTDTQYF. CDR3 sequence (DNA): TGCAGCGTTGAGGGGAAGGACGGAAGCACAGATACGCAGTATTTT.

V and J are TRBV7-9 and TRBJ2-4; D unresolved. Per germline, CDR1 SEHNR and CDR2 FQNEAQ (reference sequence). V was shortened by 1 base and J by 2 bases, with 6 bases between the two germline ends. This CDR3 has 14 amino acids. CDR3 coding DNA: TGTGCCAGCAGCTTAGGGGTTCCCAAAAACATTCAGTACTTC. As protein: CASSLGVPKNIQYF.

The chain carries TRBV29-1 and TRBJ2-5, with 8 bases identical to TRBD2. The trim removed 4 bases at V and 0 bases at J, leaving 7 bases unmatched. This CDR3 has 15 residues. Germline lookup yields CDR1 SQVTM and CDR2 ANQGSEA. CDR3 loop: CSVGEVAGYQETQYF. CDR3 bases: TGCAGCGTTGGAGAAGTAGCGGGGTACCAAGAGACCCAGTACTTC.

The chain carries TRBV7-2 and TRBJ2-7, with 8 bases fitting TRBD1. The CDR3 is 13 residues long. J was trimmed by 2 bases and V by 3 bases; bases with no gene match: 0. Per the germline V gene, CDR1 is SGHTA and CDR2 is FQGNSA. CDR3 region: CASSLDRAYEQYF. DNA of the CDR3: TGTGCCAGCAGCTTGGACAGGGCCTACGAGCAGTACTTC.

This chain uses TRBV25-1 with TRBJ1-6; tentatively, D is TRBD1 (6 bases). Trimming removed 6 bases at V and 4 bases at J, with 10 bases between. CDR1 is MGHDK, CDR2 SYGVNS, per germline. The CDR3 extends over 14 amino acids. The CDR3 nucleotides read TGTGCCAGCAGAAACCAGGGGTATAATTCACCCCTCCACTTT. Its protein is CASRNQGYNSPLHF.

The genes are TRBV29-1 and TRBJ1-2, with D unclear. CDR1 SQVTM and CDR2 ANQGSEA come from the germline V gene. Trimming took 0 bases from V and 3 from J, leaving 11 bases between them. The CDR3 loop spans 14 amino acids. The CDR3 is CSVEDRQSYYGYTF. Here the CDR3 DNA reads TGCAGCGTTGAAGATCGGCAGAGCTACTATGGCTACACCTTC.

A note on this clone: The sample has other DNA sequences that encode this CDR3 too. The rearrangement uses TRBV15 and TRBJ1-5, with D possibly TRBD1 on 5 matching bases. The V and J ends lost 2 bases and 6 bases respectively, with 5 bases between them. The CDR3 covers 12 residues. CDR1 LNHNV and CDR2 YYDKDF come from the germline V gene (reference sequence). The CDR3 loop reads CATSRQGQPQHF. In DNA, the CDR3 is TGTGCCACCAGCAGACAGGGTCAGCCCCAGCATTTT.

This chain connects TRBV19 to TRBJ1-2, with TRBD1 as a possible D gene (5 bases). This CDR3 spans 14 amino acids. V dropped 5 bases and J dropped 4 bases, with 14 bases sitting between them. CDR1 LNHDA and CDR2 SQIVND come from the germline V gene (reference sequence). CDR3 coding DNA: TGTGCCAGTAGTCCTCAAGGGGACTCCTATGGCTACACCTTC. Its protein is CASSPQGDSYGYTF.

The chain joins TRBV9 to TRBJ2-3, with D perhaps matching TRBD1 (6 bases). Trimming took 2 bases from V and 14 from J, leaving 21 bases between them. Germline V lookup: CDR1 SGDLS, CDR2 YYNGEE. The CDR3 runs to 14 residues. CDR3 coding DNA: TGTGCCAGCAGCGTTTCGACAGGTCCCAGTTATCGGTATTTT. Translated, it gives CASSVSTGPSYRYF.

This clone showed up just a few times. The V gene is TRBV5-1, the J gene TRBJ2-3, with no clear D. Per germline, CDR1 SGHRS and CDR2 YFSETQ. V shed 0 bases and J shed 6 bases, with 11 bases lying between them. The CDR3 loop spans 14 amino acids. CDR3 sequence: CASSLVEAWDTQYF. CDR3 bases: TGCGCCAGCAGCTTGGTAGAAGCATGGGATACGCAGTATTTT.

This clone occurred a few times. The J gene is TRBJ2-7, the V gene TRBV6-5; D might be TRBD1 (6 bases). Germline V gene data show CDR1 as MNHEY and CDR2 as SVGAGI. The CDR3 has 13 amino acids. Trimming cost V 8 bases and J 6 bases, with 17 bases left between them. The CDR3 coding sequence is TGTGCCAGCGGGGCGCAGGGGTTTGGCGAGCAGTACTTC. This gives the protein CASGAQGFGEQYF.

As for this clone: The junction differs from germline at one of its ends, possibly a read error. In the same sample, other DNA sequences code for this CDR3. The genes are TRBV5-1 and TRBJ2-3, with TRBD2 matching over 10 bases. This CDR3 spans 16 amino acids. Germline CDR1 is SGHRS and CDR2 is YFSETQ. The CDR3 DNA follows: TGCGCCAGCAGCTTGGATACCGGGACTAGCGCAGATACACAGTATTTT. It is translated as CASSLDTGTSADTQYF.

V is TRBV30 and J is TRBJ1-1; D gene unclear. This CDR3 has 12 amino acids. V was trimmed by 0 bases and J by 3 bases, leaving 5 bases between them. Germline values: CDR1 GTSNPN, CDR2 SVGIG (reference sequence). CDR3: CAWSVIDTEAFF. CDR3 DNA sequence: TGTGCCTGGAGTGTGATTGACACTGAAGCTTTCTTT. Variable domain in full (rest from reference TRBV30 and TRBJ1-1): SQTIHQWPATLVQPVGSPLSLECTVEGTSNPNLYWYRQAAGRGLQLLFYSVGIGQISSEVPQNLSASRPQDRQFILSSKKLLLSDSGFYLCAWSVIDTEAFFGQGTRLTVV.

This clone came up a few times. The chain links TRBV4-3 to TRBJ1-4; D is possibly TRBD1 (5 bases). The V gene lost 0 bases and the J gene lost 5 bases, with 10 bases spanning the gap. Looked up from germline, CDR1 is LGHNA and CDR2 is YSLEER. The CDR3 loop spans 15 amino acids. DNA for the CDR3: TGCGCCAGCAGCCAAGAAGCGACAGAGAATGAAAAACTGTTTTTT. It codes for CASSQEATENEKLFF.

A few counts support this clone. The gene calls are TRBV29-1 and TRBJ2-2; a possible D gene is TRBD2 (6 bases). The germline gives CDR1 SQVTM, CDR2 ANQGSEA. V gave up 6 bases and J gave up 1 base, with 15 bases separating them. CDR3 length: 15 amino acids. In DNA, the CDR3 is TGCAGCGTCCTCCCGGGACTCCAGAACACCGGGGAGCTGTTTTTT. Its protein product is CSVLPGLQNTGELFF.

The chain carries TRBV29-1 and TRBJ1-3, with D maybe TRBD1 (5 bases). The CDR3 has 12 residues. CDR1 and CDR2 from the germline V gene are SQVTM and ANQGSEA. V was pared by 6 bases and J by 5 bases, with 11 bases between. The CDR3 region is CSVMTERNTIYF. The CDR3 coding sequence is TGCAGCGTCATGACAGAGAGAAACACCATATATTTT. Full variable domain (missing parts from reference TRBV29-1 and TRBJ1-3): SAVISQKPSRDICQRGTSLTIQCQVDSQVTMMFWYRQQPGQSLTLIATANQGSEATYESGFVIDKFPISRPNLTFSTLTVSNMSPEDSSIYLCSVMTERNTIYFGEGSWLTVV.